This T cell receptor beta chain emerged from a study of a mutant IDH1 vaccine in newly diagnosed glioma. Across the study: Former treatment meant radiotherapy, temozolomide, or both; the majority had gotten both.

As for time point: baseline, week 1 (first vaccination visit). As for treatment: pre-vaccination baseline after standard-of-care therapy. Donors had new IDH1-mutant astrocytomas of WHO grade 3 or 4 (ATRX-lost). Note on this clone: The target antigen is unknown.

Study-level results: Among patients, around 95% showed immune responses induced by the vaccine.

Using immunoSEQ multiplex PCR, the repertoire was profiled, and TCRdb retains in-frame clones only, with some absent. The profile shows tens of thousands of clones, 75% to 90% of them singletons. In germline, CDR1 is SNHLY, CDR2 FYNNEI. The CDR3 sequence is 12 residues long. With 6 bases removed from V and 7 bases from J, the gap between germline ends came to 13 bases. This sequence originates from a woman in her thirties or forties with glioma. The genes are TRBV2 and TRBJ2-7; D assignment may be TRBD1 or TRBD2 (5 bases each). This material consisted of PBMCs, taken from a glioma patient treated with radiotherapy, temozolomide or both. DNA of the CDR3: TGTGCCAGCAGGGGGACCGCCGGGGAGCAGTACTTC. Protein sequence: CASRGTAGEQYF.